The sequence of this T cell receptor (beta chain) was determined in a study of a mutant IDH1 vaccine in newly diagnosed glioma (dated by TCRdb to about 2021). The study in broad terms: Patients were given eight vaccinations, in weeks 1, 3, 5, 7, 11, 15, 19 and 23, which matched visits V03 through V10. Vaccination was initiated 4-6 weeks after radiotherapy alone, or concurrently with temozolomide cycles in the chemotherapy-containing groups. The approximately 30 treated patients were approximately 60% male and around 38% female, with a mean age of approximately 40 years. Before enrollment, patients had received standard therapy of radiotherapy alone, temozolomide alone, or radiochemotherapy with temozolomide; most received the combination. Six visits were used for peripheral blood collection: V03 (baseline), V05, V07, V10, V12 and V13. Longitudinal TCRB deep sequencing was performed for approximately 24 treated patients wherever samples were available for exploratory analyses. Points the paper makes about the study in general: PBMC samples for TCRB deep sequencing were selected based on availability. The authors noted that analyses of patient blood samples could not be reproduced because of sample limitations. Across multiple MHC alleles, vaccine-induced immune responses were seen in around 93% of patients. Pseudoprogression appeared unrelated to alterations in the top peripheral T cell clonotypes detected by TCRB sequencing.

The time point label here, explained by the study, means: week 23, last vaccination. Each vaccine dose was 300 ug of a 20-mer mutant IDH1 peptide in Montanide, given subcutaneously with topical imiquimod. Donors had newly diagnosed WHO grade 3 or 4 IDH1-mutant astrocytomas with loss of nuclear ATRX. The samples were drawn from NOA16, a multicentre, single-arm, open-label phase I trial in Germany that tested a mutant IDH1 peptide vaccine in humans for the first time. Genomic DNA for TCRB sequencing was isolated from EDTA blood with the DNeasy Blood and Tissue Kit. To prepare the library, the immunoSEQ multiplex PCR assay was applied. Rearranged TCR beta chain sequences were amplified with the hsTCRB Kit following the manufacturer's protocol. An Illumina MiSeq was used to sequence the TCRB libraries. In the paper's pipeline: The proprietary platform of the kit vendor was used for demultiplexing, trimming and gene mapping. TCRdb took this table from immuneACCESS and kept in-frame rearrangements with V and J called. Such tables lack part of the clones; where checked against another copy, unresolved V genes explain under half of the gap, and the rest is unexplained. For V, J and clone size, that table is used; D and trimming come from the DNA. The sample table holds 41,000 or so clones, of which 78% were seen once. About 6.3% of the sample comes from the top ten.

Of note for this clone: No cognate antigen has been identified for it. It has no much larger one-base neighbor in the sample; base qualities were not kept.

CDR1 and CDR2 are drawn from the germline V gene (reference sequence): MNHNY, SVGAGI. The junction shows trimming of 7 bases on V and 9 bases on J, and the gene matches do not reach 13 bases of it. From the cysteine up to the phenylalanine, the CDR3 has a length of 14 residues. Only the CDR3 region is kept as DNA, spanning 42 bases read in frame from base 1. Sample: PBMCs, taken from a glioma patient whose treatment included an IDH1 peptide vaccine. The source is a woman aged 40 to 49 with glioma. Some clones in this sample may be carry-over from other donors' samples. The chain was built from TRBV6-6 and TRBJ1-1; TRBD1 lines up with 8 middle nucleotides. The bases read TGTGCCAGCACCGAATCATCAGGGGGCGCAAAAGCTTTCTTT. It specifies CASTESSGGAKAFF.